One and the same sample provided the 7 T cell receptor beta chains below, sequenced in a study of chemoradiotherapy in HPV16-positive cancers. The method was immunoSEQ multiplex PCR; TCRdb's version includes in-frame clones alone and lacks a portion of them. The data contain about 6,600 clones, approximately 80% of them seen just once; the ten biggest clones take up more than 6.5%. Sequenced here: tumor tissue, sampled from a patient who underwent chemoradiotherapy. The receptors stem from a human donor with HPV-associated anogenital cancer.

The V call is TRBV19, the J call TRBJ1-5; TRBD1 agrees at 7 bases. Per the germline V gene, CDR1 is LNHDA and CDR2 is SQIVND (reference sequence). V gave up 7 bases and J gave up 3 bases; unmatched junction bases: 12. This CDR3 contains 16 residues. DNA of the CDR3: TGTGCCAGTACCCTAGCGGACGACAGGGCCAATCAGCCCCAGCATTTT. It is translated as CASTLADDRANQPQHF.

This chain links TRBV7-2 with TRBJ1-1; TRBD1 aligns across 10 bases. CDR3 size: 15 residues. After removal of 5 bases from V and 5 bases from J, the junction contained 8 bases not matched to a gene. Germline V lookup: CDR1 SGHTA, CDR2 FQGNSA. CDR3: CASSLLGQGLTEAFF. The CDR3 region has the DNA TGTGCCAGCAGCCTATTGGGACAGGGGTTGACTGAAGCTTTCTTT.

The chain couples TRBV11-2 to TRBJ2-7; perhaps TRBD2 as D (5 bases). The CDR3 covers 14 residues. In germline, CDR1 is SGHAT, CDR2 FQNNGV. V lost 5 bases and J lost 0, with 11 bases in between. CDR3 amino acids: CASSPLRDSYEQYF. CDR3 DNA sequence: TGTGCCAGCAGCCCTCTCCGGGACTCCTACGAGCAGTACTTC.

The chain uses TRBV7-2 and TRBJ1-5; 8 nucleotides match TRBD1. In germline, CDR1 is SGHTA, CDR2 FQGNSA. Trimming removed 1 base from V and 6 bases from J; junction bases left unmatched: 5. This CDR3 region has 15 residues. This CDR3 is CASSLETGAAQPQHF. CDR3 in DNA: TGTGCCAGCAGCTTAGAGACAGGGGCGGCTCAGCCCCAGCATTTT.

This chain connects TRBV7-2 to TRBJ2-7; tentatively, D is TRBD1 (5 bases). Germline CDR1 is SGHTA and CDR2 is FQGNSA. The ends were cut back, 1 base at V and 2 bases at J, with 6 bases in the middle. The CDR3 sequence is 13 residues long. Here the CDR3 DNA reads TGTGCCAGCAGCTTAGTGGGGCCCTACGAGCAGTACTTC. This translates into CASSLVGPYEQYF. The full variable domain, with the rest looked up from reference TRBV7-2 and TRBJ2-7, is GAGVSQSPSNKVTEKGKDVELRCDPISGHTALYWYRQSLGQGLEFLIYFQGNSAPDKSGLPSDRFSAERTGGSVSTLTIQRTQQEDSAVYLCASSLVGPYEQYFGPGTRLTVT.

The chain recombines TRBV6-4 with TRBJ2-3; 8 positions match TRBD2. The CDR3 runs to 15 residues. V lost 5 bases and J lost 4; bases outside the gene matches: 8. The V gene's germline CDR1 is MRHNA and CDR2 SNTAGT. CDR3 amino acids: CASSLTSASPDTQYF. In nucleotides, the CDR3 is TGTGCCAGCAGTCTGACTAGCGCCTCACCAGATACGCAGTATTTT.

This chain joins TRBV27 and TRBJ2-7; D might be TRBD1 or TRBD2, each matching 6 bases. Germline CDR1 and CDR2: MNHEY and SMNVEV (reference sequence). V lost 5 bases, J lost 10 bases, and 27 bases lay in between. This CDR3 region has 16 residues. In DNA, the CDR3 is TGTGCCAGCAGTCCCAGACAACCGGGACATAGCGGAAAACAGTACTTC. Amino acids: CASSPRQPGHSGKQYF.